Listed here are 9 T cell receptor beta chains from one sample, sequenced in a study of response to subunit inactivated influenza vaccine. TCRdb processed the RT-PCR reads anew with MiXCR; each CDR3 protein has one entry. The sample has roughly 190,000 distinct CDR3 sequences; about 12% are singletons. The sample was also linked to a second study, of T cells expressing NK-cell markers. That investigation notes: The authors generated TCR beta cDNA through 5'RACE template switching with UMIs.

The sequences come from CD8+ T cells sorted from PBMCs, collected about 11 days after vaccination. The receptors here all came from a man between 50 and 59 years old who received an inactivated influenza vaccine.

The chain is built from TRBV6-1 and TRBJ2-7; 7 bases match TRBD1. Trimming removed 6 bases from V and 2 bases from J; junction bases left unmatched: 4. Germline V gene lookup returns CDR1 MNHNS and CDR2 SASEGT. This CDR3 comprises 13 residues. The CDR3 loop is CASSRDRAYEQYF. DNA of the CDR3: TGTGCCAGCAGCCGGGACAGAGCCTACGAGCAGTACTTC.

This chain links TRBV11-2 with TRBJ2-5; 7 nucleotides match TRBD1. V trimming: 2 bases; J trimming: 4 bases; junction bases outside the gene matches: 7. Germline lookup yields CDR1 SGHAT and CDR2 FQNNGV. The CDR3 is made up of 15 amino acids. CDR3 loop: CASSLMQGVLETQYF. CDR3 DNA sequence: TGTGCCAGCAGCTTAATGCAGGGGGTTTTAGAGACCCAGTACTTC. Full variable domain (remainder filled in from reference TRBV11-2 and TRBJ2-5): EAGVAQSPRYKIIEKRQSVAFWCNPISGHATLYWYQQILGQGPKLLIQFQNNGVVDDSQLPKDRFSAERLKGVDSTLKIQPAKLEDSAVYLCASSLMQGVLETQYFGPGTRLLVL.

This clonotype showed up just a few times. The rearrangement joins TRBV11-1 to TRBJ2-2; D gene uncertain. The CDR3 is made up of 16 amino acids. CDR1 SGHAT and CDR2 FQDESV come from the germline V gene (reference sequence). Trimming pared 2 bases from V and 0 bases from J, leaving 10 bases between. The DNA for the CDR3 is TGTGCCAGCAGCTTATTAGAAGGGTCGAACACCGGGGAGCTGTTTTTT. This codes for CASSLLEGSNTGELFF.

In its sample, this clonotype was seen many times. The chain is built from TRBV2 and TRBJ2-5, with 10 bases aligning to TRBD1. The length of the CDR3 is 13 residues. Germline V lookup: CDR1 SNHLY, CDR2 FYNNEI. V trimming: 6 bases; J trimming: 3 bases; junction bases outside the gene matches: 1. Here the CDR3 reads CASSGTGEETQYF. The CDR3 nucleotides read TGTGCCAGCAGCGGGACAGGGGAAGAGACCCAGTACTTC.

This chain links TRBV24-1 with TRBJ2-7; no clear D. V dropped 3 bases and J dropped 3 bases, with 8 bases sitting between them. CDR3 length: 13 amino acids. Germline-derived CDR1 and CDR2 are KGHDR and SFDVKD. CDR3 sequence (DNA): TGTGCCACCAGTGATACCGCCTTCTACGAGCAGTACTTC. It codes for CATSDTAFYEQYF.

The chain employs TRBV5-5 and TRBJ2-1, with D possibly being TRBD2 (6 bases). Germline V gives CDR1 SGHKS, CDR2 YYEKEE (reference sequence). This CDR3 comprises 15 residues. V dropped 4 bases and J dropped 4 bases, with 15 bases sitting between them. CDR3 in DNA: TGTGCCAGCAGCCCAGGGAGGCTTTGGTACAATGAGCAGTTCTTC. Translating it yields CASSPGRLWYNEQFF.

The rearrangement joins TRBV6-1 to TRBJ2-6, with 9 bases fitting TRBD2. The CDR3 covers 16 residues. The germline CDR1 and CDR2 sequences are MNHNS and SASEGT. The CDR3 sequence: CATEREAPSGANVLTF. CDR3 nucleotide sequence: TGTGCGACCGAGCGGGAGGCCCCTTCGGGGGCCAACGTCCTGACTTTC.

This chain joins TRBV9 and TRBJ1-2, with TRBD1 matching 9 bases. Germline trimming cut 3 bases from V and 4 bases from J; bases unmatched to any gene: 10. Germline loops: CDR1 SGDLS, CDR2 YYNGEE. This CDR3 spans 16 amino acids. The CDR3 protein is CASSAIDLDRGYGYTF. CDR3 sequence (DNA): TGTGCCAGCAGCGCTATAGATCTGGACAGGGGCTATGGCTACACCTTC. Looking up the rest from reference TRBV9 and TRBJ1-2 gives the full variable domain: DSGVTQTPKHLITATGQRVTLRCSPRSGDLSVYWYQQSLDQGLQFLIQYYNGEERAKGNILERFSAQQFPDLHSELNLSSLELGDSALYFCASSAIDLDRGYGYTFGSGTRLTVV.

At least ten counts were recorded for this clonotype. V usage is TRBV5-1 and J usage is TRBJ1-2; unclear D gene. Trimming cost V 3 bases and J 4 bases, with 13 bases left between them. Germline V gives CDR1 SGHRS, CDR2 YFSETQ. This CDR3 comprises 14 residues. DNA for the CDR3: TGCGCCAGCAGCTCCGTAGACCAATCCTATGGCTACACCTTC. Amino acids: CASSSVDQSYGYTF.